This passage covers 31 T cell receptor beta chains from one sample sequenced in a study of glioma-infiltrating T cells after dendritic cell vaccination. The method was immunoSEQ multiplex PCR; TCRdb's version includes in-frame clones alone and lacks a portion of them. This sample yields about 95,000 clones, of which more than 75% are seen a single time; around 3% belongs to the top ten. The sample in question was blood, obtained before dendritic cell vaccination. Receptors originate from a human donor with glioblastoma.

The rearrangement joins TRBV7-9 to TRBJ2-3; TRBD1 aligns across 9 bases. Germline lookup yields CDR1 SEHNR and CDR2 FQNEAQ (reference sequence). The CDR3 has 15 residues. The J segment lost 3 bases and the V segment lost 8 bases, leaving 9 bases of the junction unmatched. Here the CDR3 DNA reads TGTGCCAGCCTTCCGGGACAGGGTTGGACAGATACGCAGTATTTT. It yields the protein CASLPGQGWTDTQYF.

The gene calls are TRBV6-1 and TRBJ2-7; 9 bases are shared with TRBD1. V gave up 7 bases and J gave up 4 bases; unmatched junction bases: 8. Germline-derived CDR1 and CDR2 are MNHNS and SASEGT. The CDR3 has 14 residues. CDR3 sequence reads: CASTPGDRDYEQYF. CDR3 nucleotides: TGTGCCAGCACCCCAGGGGACAGGGATTACGAGCAGTACTTC.

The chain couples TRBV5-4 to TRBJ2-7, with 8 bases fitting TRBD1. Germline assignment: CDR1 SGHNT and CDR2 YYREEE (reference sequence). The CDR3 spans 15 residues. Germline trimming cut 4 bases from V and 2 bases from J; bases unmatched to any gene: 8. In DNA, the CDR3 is TGTGCCAGCAGCCCTCGCACAGGGGGAACCTACGAGCAGTACTTC. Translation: CASSPRTGGTYEQYF. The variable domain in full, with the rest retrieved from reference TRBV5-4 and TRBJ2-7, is ETGVTQSPTHLIKTRGQQVTLRCSSQSGHNTVSWYQQALGQGPQFIFQYYREEENGRGNFPPRFSGLQFPNYSSELNVNALELDDSALYLCASSPRTGGTYEQYFGPGTRLTVT.

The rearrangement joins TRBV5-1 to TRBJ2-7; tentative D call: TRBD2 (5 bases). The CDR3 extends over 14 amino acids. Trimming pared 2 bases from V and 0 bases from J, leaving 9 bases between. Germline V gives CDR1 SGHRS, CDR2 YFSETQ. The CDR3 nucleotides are TGCGCCAGCAGCTTTAACGGGATCTCCTACGAGCAGTACTTC. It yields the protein CASSFNGISYEQYF.

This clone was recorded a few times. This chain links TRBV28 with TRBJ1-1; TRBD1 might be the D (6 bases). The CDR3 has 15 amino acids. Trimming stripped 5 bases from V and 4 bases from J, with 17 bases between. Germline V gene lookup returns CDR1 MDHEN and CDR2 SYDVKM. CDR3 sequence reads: CASSPPQTGSTEAFF. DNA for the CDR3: TGTGCCAGCAGTCCCCCCCAGACAGGTAGCACTGAAGCTTTCTTT.

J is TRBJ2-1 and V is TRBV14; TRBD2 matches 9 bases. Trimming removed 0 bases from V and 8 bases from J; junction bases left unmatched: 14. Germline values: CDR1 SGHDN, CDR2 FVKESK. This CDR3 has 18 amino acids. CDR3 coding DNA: TGTGCCAGCAGCCAAGATCGACCCGGGGCGGGGGGGCGGCATGAGCAGTTCTTC. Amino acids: CASSQDRPGAGGRHEQFF.

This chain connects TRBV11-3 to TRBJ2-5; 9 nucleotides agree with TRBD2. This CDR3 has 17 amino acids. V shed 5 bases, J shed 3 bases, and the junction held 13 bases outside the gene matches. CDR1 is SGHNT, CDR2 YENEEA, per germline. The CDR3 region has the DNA TGTGCCAGCAGCCCGAGGAGCGGGAGGACCTTCGAAGAGACCCAGTACTTC. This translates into CASSPRSGRTFEETQYF.

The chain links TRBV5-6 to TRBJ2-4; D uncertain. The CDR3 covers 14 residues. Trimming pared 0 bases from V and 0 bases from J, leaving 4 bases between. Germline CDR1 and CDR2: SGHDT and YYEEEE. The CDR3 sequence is CASSLGRAKNIQYF. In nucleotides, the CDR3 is TGTGCCAGCAGCTTGGGCAGAGCCAAAAACATTCAGTACTTC. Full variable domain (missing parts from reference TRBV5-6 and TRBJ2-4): DAGVTQSPTHLIKTRGQQVTLRCSPKSGHDTVSWYQQALGQGPQFIFQYYEEEERQRGNFPDRFSGHQFPNYSSELNVNALLLGDSALYLCASSLGRAKNIQYFGAGTRLSVL.

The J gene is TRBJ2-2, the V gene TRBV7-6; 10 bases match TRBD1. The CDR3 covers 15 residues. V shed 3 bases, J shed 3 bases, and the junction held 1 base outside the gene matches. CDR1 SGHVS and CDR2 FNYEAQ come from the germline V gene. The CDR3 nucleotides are TGTGCCAGCAGCTTTGGGACAGGGGACACCGGGGAGCTGTTTTTT. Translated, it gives CASSFGTGDTGELFF. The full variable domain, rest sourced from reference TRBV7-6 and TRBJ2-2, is GAGVSQSPRYKVTKRGQDVALRCDPISGHVSLYWYRQALGQGPEFLTYFNYEAQQDKSGLPNDRFSAERPEGSISTLTIQRTEQRDSAMYRCASSFGTGDTGELFFGEGSRLTVL.

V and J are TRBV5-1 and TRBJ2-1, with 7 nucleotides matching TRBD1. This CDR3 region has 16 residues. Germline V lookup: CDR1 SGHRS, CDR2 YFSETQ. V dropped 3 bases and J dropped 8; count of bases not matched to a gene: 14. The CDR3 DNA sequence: TGCGCCAGCAGCTGGGGGCTGGGACAGAGGATCGATGAGCAGTTCTTC. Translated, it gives CASSWGLGQRIDEQFF.

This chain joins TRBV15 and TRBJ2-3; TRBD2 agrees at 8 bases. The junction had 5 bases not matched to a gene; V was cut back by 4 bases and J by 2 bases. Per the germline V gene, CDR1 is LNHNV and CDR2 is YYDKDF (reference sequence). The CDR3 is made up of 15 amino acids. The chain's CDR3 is CATSTSSGPTDTQYF. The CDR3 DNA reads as TGTGCCACCAGCACCTCTAGCGGGCCCACAGATACGCAGTATTTT.

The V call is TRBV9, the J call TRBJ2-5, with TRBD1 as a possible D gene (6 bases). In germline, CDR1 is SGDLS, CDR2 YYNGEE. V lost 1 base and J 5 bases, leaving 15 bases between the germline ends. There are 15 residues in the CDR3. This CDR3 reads CASSVSRARGETQYF. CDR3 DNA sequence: TGTGCCAGCAGCGTATCCAGGGCGAGGGGGGAGACCCAGTACTTC.

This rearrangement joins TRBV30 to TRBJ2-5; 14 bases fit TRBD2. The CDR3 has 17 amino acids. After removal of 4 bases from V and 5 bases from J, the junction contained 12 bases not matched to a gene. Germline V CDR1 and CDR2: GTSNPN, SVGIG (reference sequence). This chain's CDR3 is CAWKGLAGEGARETQYF. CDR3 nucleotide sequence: TGTGCCTGGAAGGGACTAGCGGGAGAGGGGGCTAGGGAGACCCAGTACTTC.

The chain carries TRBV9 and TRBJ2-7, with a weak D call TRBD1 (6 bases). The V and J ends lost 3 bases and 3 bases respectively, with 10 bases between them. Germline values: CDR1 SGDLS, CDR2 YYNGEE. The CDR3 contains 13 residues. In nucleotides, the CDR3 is TGTGCCAGCAGCGAGGGGGATATCTACGAGCAGTACTTC. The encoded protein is CASSEGDIYEQYF.

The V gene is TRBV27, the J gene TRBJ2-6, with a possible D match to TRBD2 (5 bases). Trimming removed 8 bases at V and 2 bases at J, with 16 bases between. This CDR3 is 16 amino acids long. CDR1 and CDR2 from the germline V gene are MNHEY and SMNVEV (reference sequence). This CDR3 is CASRRGWLTGANVLTF. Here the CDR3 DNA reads TGTGCCAGCCGTCGCGGGTGGCTGACTGGGGCCAACGTCCTGACTTTC.

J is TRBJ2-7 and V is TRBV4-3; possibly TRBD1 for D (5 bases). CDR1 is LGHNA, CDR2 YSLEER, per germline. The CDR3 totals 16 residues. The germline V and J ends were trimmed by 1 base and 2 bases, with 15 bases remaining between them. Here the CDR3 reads CASSQGGPRFAYEQYF. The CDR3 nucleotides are TGCGCCAGCAGCCAAGGGGGCCCTCGCTTTGCCTACGAGCAGTACTTC.

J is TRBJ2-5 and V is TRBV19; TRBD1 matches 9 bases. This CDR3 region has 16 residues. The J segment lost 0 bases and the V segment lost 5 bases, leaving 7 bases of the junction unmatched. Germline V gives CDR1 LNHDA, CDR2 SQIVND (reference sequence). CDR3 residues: CASSFRTGVYQETQYF. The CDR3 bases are TGTGCCAGTAGTTTCAGGACAGGGGTCTACCAAGAGACCCAGTACTTC.

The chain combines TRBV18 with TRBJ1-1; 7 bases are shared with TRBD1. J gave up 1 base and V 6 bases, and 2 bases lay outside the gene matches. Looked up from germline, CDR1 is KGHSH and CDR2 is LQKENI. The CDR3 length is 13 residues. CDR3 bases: TGTGCCAGCTCGGGACAGCGGAACACTGAAGCTTTCTTT. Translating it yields CASSGQRNTEAFF.

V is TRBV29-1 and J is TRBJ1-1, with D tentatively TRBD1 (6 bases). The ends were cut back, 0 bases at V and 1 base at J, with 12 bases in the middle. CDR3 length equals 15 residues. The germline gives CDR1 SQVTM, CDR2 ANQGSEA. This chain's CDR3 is CSVEDRRGANTEAFF. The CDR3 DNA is TGCAGCGTTGAAGATCGACGGGGGGCGAACACTGAAGCTTTCTTT.

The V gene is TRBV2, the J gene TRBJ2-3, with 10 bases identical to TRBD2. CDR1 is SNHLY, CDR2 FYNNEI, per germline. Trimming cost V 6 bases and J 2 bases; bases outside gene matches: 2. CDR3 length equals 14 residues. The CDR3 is CASRLAGNTDTQYF. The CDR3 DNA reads TGTGCCAGCAGACTAGCGGGGAACACAGATACGCAGTATTTT. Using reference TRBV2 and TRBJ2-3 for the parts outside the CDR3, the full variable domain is EPEVTQTPSHQVTQMGQEVILRCVPISNHLYFYWYRQILGQKVEFLVSFYNNEISEKSEIFDDQFSVERPDGSNFTLKIRSTKLEDSAMYFCASRLAGNTDTQYFGPGTRLTVL.

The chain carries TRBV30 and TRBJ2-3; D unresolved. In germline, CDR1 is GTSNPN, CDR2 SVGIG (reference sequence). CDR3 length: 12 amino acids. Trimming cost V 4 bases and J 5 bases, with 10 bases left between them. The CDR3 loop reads CAWMVNGDTQYF. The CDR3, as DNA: TGTGCCTGGATGGTGAACGGAGATACGCAGTATTTT. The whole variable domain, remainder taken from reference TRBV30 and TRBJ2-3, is SQTIHQWPATLVQPVGSPLSLECTVEGTSNPNLYWYRQAAGRGLQLLFYSVGIGQISSEVPQNLSASRPQDRQFILSSKKLLLSDSGFYLCAWMVNGDTQYFGPGTRLTVL.

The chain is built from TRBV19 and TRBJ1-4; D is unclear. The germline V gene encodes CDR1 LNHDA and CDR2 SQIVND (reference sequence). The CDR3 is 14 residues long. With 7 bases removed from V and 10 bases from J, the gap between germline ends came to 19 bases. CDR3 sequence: CASTTSSSVAKLFF. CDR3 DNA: TGTGCCAGTACCACTAGCTCGAGCGTGGCAAAACTGTTTTTT.

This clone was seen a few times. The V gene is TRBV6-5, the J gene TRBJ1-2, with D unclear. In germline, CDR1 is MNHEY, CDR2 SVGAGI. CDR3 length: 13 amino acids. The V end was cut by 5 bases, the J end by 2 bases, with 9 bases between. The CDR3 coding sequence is TGTGCCAGCAGTGTGACTGTGAACTATGGCTACACCTTC. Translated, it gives CASSVTVNYGYTF.

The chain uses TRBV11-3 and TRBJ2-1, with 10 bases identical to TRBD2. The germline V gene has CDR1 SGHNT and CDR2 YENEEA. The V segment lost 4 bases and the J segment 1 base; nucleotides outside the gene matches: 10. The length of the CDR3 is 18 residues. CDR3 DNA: TGTGCCAGCAGCTCCCTTAGCGGGAGGACTGGTTCCTACAATGAGCAGTTCTTC. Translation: CASSSLSGRTGSYNEQFF.

Here the CDR3 reads CARSPKSRTEAFF. The CDR3 DNA is TGTGCCAGAAGCCCGAAGTCGCGGACTGAAGCTTTCTTT. The chain links TRBV5-3 to TRBJ1-1, with D hard to call. TRBV5-3 belongs to the ORF category, with a function that is uncertain. This CDR3 has 13 amino acids. The germline V and J ends were trimmed by 4 bases and 5 bases, with 12 bases remaining between them.

CDR3 in amino acids: CASSLAGSGSYEQYF. In DNA form, the CDR3 reads TGCGCCAGCAGCTTGGCCGGGTCGGGTTCCTACGAGCAGTACTTC. The genes are TRBV5-1 and TRBJ2-7; D is unresolved. Germline lookup yields CDR1 SGHRS and CDR2 YFSETQ. The CDR3 covers 15 residues. V was clipped by 0 bases and J by 1 base, with 11 bases between them.

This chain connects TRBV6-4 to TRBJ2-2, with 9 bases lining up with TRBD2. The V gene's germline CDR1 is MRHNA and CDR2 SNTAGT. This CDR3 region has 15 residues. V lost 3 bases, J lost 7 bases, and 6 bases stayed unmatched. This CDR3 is CASSDGSGSIGELFF. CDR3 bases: TGTGCCAGCAGTGATGGTAGCGGGAGTATCGGGGAGCTGTTTTTT.

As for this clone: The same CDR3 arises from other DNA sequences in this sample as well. The DNA for the CDR3 is TGCGCCAGCAGCTTGGGAGTGAACACTGAAGCTTTCTTT. It is translated as CASSLGVNTEAFF. The J gene is TRBJ1-1, the V gene TRBV5-1; D uncertain. Trimming pared 0 bases from V and 0 bases from J, leaving 3 bases between. The CDR3 totals 13 residues. CDR1 is SGHRS and CDR2 is YFSETQ in the germline V gene.

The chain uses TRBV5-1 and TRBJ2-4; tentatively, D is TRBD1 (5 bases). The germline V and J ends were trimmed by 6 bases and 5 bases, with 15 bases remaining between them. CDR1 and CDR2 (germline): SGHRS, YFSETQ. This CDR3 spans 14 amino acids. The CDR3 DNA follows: TGCGCCAGCAACCAGGGTCCCTCCGAAAACATTCAGTACTTC. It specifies CASNQGPSENIQYF.

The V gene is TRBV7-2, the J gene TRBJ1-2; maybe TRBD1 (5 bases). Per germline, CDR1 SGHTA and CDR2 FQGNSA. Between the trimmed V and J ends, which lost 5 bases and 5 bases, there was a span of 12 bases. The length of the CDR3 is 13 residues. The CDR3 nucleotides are TGTGCCAGCAGCCTCCTCGGGGGTTATGGCTACACCTTC. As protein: CASSLLGGYGYTF. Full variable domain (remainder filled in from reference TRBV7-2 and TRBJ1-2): GAGVSQSPSNKVTEKGKDVELRCDPISGHTALYWYRQSLGQGLEFLIYFQGNSAPDKSGLPSDRFSAERTGGSVSTLTIQRTQQEDSAVYLCASSLLGGYGYTFGSGTRLTVV.

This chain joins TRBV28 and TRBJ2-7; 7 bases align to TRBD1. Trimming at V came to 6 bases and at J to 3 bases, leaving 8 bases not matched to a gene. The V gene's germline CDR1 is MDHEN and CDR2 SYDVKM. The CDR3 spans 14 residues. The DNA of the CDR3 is TGTGCCAGCAGCCCAGGGCAGGGGGTCTACGAGCAGTACTTC. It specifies CASSPGQGVYEQYF.